This entry describes one T cell receptor beta chain. These data are taken from a study of T-cell memory formation after mild COVID-19. V lost 3 bases to trimming and J lost 1 base, with 21 bases between them. There are 18 residues in the CDR3. Germline V gives CDR1 KGHSH, CDR2 LQKENI. TCRdb re-called the 5' RACE reads with MiXCR, one entry per CDR3 protein. The table includes over 55,000 distinct CDR3 sequences, roughly 9.5% detected once. The chain combines TRBV18 with TRBJ1-2; D is unresolved. This receptor was obtained from a man younger than 35 who had mild COVID-19 (a few samples of this study predate the infection). Cell type and time point are not known. Sequenced input: PBMCs or a T cell subset sorted from them (not recorded which). Here the CDR3 reads CASSPIPMGFAVNYGYTF. The CDR3 bases are TGTGCCAGCTCACCGATACCCATGGGATTTGCGGTTAACTATGGCTACACCTTC.